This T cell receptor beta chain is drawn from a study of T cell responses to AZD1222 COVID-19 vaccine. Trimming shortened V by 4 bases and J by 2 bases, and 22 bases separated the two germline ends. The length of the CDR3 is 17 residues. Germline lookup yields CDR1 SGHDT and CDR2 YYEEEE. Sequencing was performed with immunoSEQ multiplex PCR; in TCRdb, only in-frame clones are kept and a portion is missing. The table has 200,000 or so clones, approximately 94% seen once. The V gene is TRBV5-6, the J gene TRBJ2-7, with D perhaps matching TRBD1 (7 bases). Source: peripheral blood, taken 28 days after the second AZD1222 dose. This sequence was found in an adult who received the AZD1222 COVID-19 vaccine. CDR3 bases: TGTGCCAGCAGCATTTCGCGGGACAGAAAACTAACCTACGAGCAGTACTTC. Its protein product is CASSISRDRKLTYEQYF.